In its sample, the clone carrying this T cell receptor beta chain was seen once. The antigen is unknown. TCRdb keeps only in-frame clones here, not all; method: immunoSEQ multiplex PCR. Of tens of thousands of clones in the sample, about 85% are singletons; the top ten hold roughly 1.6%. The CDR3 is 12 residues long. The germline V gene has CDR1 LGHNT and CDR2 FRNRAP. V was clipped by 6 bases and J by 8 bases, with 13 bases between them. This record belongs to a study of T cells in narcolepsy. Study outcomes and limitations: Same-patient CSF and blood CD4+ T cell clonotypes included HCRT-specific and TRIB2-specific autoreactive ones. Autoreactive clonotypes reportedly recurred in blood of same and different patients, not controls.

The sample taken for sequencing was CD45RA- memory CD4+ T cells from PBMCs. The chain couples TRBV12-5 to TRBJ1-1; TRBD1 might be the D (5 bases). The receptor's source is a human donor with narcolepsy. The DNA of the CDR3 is TGTGCTAGTGGGTACCCGGGGGGGGAAGCTTTCTTT. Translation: CASGYPGGEAFF.